This TCR beta chain was captured by sequencing in a study of chemoradiotherapy in HPV16-positive cancers. Germline V CDR1 and CDR2: MDHEN, SYDVKM. The CDR3 totals 13 residues. V lost 3 bases and J 7 bases, leaving 12 bases between the germline ends. Samples were taken several times over chemoradiotherapy. Assay used: immunoSEQ multiplex PCR; TCRdb lists only in-frame clones, some missing. Among more than 1,000 clones listed, about 90% were seen once. The receptor was derived from a human donor with HPV-associated anogenital cancer. The chain is built from TRBV28 and TRBJ1-1; D is unclear. This material consisted of tumor tissue, taken from a patient who underwent chemoradiotherapy. The CDR3 is CASSLVRNGEAFF. The DNA of the CDR3 is TGTGCCAGCAGTTTGGTGCGGAACGGTGAAGCTTTCTTT. The full variable domain, its missing parts supplied by reference TRBV28 and TRBJ1-1, is DVKVTQSSRYLVKRTGEKVFLECVQDMDHENMFWYRQDPGLGLRLIYFSYDVKMKEKGDIPEGYSVSREKKERFSLILESASTNQTSMYLCASSLVRNGEAFFGQGTRLTVV.